Presented here are 27 T cell receptor beta chains from one specimen sequenced in a study of T-cell reconstitution after alpha-beta-depleted transplantation in children. Unique molecular identifiers were incorporated into the prepared TCRbeta library. TCRdb used MiXCR to reprocess the PCR reads, holding one entry per CDR3 protein. Here the sample spans about 250,000 distinct CDR3 sequences, 20% to 30% being singletons. This specimen consisted of PBMCs, mostly from graft donor cells, obtained 360 days after TCRalphabeta/CD19-depleted stem cell transplant. The receptors derive from a female patient aged 2-9 years who had a stem cell transplant for congenital amegakaryocytic thrombocytopenia, so the T cells may come from the graft donor.

The V and J genes are TRBV5-4 and TRBJ2-1, with TRBD1 matching 11 bases. Germline CDR1 is SGHNT and CDR2 is YYREEE (reference sequence). CDR3 length equals 15 residues. V was clipped by 0 bases and J by 6 bases; unmatched bases: 2. The CDR3, as DNA: TGTGCCAGCAGCTTGGCCGGGACAGGGGGCAATGAGCAGTTCTTC. It yields the protein CASSLAGTGGNEQFF.

V usage is TRBV27 and J usage is TRBJ1-3, with no clear D. This CDR3 is 13 amino acids long. Germline CDR1 is MNHEY and CDR2 is SMNVEV (reference sequence). Trimming shortened V by 5 bases and J by 1 base, and 6 bases separated the two germline ends. CDR3 nucleotide sequence: TGTGCCAGCAGTGCATTTTCTGGAAACACCATATATTTT. Its protein product is CASSAFSGNTIYF.

This chain uses TRBV12-3 or TRBV12-4 with TRBJ1-1; TRBD1 matches at 7 bases. The CDR3 spans 13 residues. The V segment lost 7 bases and the J segment 5 bases; nucleotides outside the gene matches: 7. The chain's CDR3 is CASTLARGTEAFF. CDR3 sequence (DNA): TGTGCCAGCACCCTGGCCAGGGGGACTGAAGCTTTCTTT.

This clonotype showed up just a few times. This sequence joins TRBV20-1 and TRBJ2-5; TRBD1 might be the D (5 bases). The CDR3 totals 15 residues. Trimming stripped 6 bases from V and 3 bases from J, with 20 bases between. The V gene's germline CDR1 is DFQATT and CDR2 SNEGSKA (reference sequence). CDR3 sequence: CSARTPGNLEETQYF. The CDR3, as DNA: TGCAGTGCGCGCACTCCAGGGAACCTAGAAGAGACCCAGTACTTC.

There are a few counts of this clonotype. The chain employs TRBV7-2 and TRBJ2-3; 11 bases line up with TRBD2. The CDR3 has 17 amino acids. Germline CDR1 reads SGHTA; CDR2 reads FQGNSA. The ends lost 6 bases at V and 4 bases at J; junction bases unmatched: 12. The CDR3 reads CASRLQLAGAGADTQYF. CDR3 sequence (DNA): TGTGCCAGCAGGTTACAACTAGCGGGGGCCGGGGCAGATACGCAGTATTTT.

This clonotype has only a few counts. This chain links TRBV12-3 or TRBV12-4 with TRBJ2-5; D possibly uses TRBD1 or TRBD2 (5 bases each). The CDR3 length is 17 residues. V was pared by 5 bases and J by 4 bases, with 23 bases between. The CDR3 nucleotides read TGTGCCAGCAGTCGGTCCCCGCCCGGGACGCCTTCAGAGACCCAGTACTTC. Its protein product is CASSRSPPGTPSETQYF.

This clonotype was counted at least ten times. This chain links TRBV20-1 with TRBJ2-5, with no clear D. Looked up from germline, CDR1 is DFQATT and CDR2 is SNEGSKA (reference sequence). CDR3 length: 13 amino acids. The V gene lost 0 bases and the J gene lost 3 bases, with 8 bases spanning the gap. The CDR3 reads CSAREVREETQYF. CDR3 coding DNA: TGCAGTGCTAGAGAGGTTAGGGAAGAGACCCAGTACTTC.

The table lists this clonotype with a few counts. The V and J genes are TRBV12-3 or TRBV12-4 and TRBJ2-3; TRBD2 agrees at 11 bases. With V trimmed by 3 bases and J by 9 bases, 2 bases remained unmatched. This CDR3 spans 13 amino acids. The CDR3 DNA sequence: TGTGCCAGCAGTTTGACTAGCGGGGTCACGCAGTATTTT. The encoded protein is CASSLTSGVTQYF.

This clonotype occurred a few times. The chain links TRBV11-1 to TRBJ2-1; 10 bases agree with TRBD1. This CDR3 comprises 18 residues. In germline, CDR1 is SGHAT, CDR2 FQDESV (reference sequence). V lost 5 bases and J lost 4; bases outside the gene matches: 14. The CDR3 DNA reads TGTGCCAGCAGCCGGACAGGGGGACACCTCTCTAGGTACAATGAGCAGTTCTTC. It specifies CASSRTGGHLSRYNEQFF.

This chain connects TRBV3-1 to TRBJ1-6; D uncertain. Germline CDR1 LGHDT, CDR2 YNNKEL (reference sequence). The length of the CDR3 is 14 residues. Trimming shortened V by 0 bases and J by 7 bases, and 7 bases separated the two germline ends. CDR3 DNA sequence: TGTGCCAGCAGCCAAGAGCCCCTAAATTCACCCCTCCACTTT. This encodes CASSQEPLNSPLHF.

The rearrangement joins TRBV12-3 or TRBV12-4 to TRBJ1-5, with D maybe TRBD1 (5 bases). The CDR3 spans 16 residues. Deletions cut 3 bases from V and 0 bases from J, with 12 bases between. The CDR3 DNA reads TGTGCCAGCAGTTTTGGGTCTGGACATAGCAATCAGCCCCAGCATTTT. Protein sequence: CASSFGSGHSNQPQHF.

A word on this clonotype: An end of the junction does not agree with germline; a read error may underlie this. The rearrangement joins TRBV5-1 to TRBJ1-1; the match to TRBD1 covers 7 bases. CDR1 is SGHRS, CDR2 YFSETQ, per germline. CDR3 length: 16 amino acids. CDR3 in DNA: TGCGCCAGCAGCCCGGTCGGTCAGGGGGTGAATACTGAAGCTTTCTTT. Translated: CASSPVGQGVNTEAFF. The whole variable domain, remainder taken from reference TRBV5-1 and TRBJ1-1, is KAGVTQTPRYLIKTRGQQVTLSCSPISGHRSVSWYQQTPGQGLQFLFEYFSETQRNKGNFPGRFSGRQFSNSRSEMNVSTLELGDSALYLCASSPVGQGVNTEAFFGQGTRLTVV.

This chain links TRBV7-7 with TRBJ2-7; D ambiguous. The V end lost 9 bases, the J end lost 3 bases, and 12 bases lay between the germline ends. This CDR3 is 12 amino acids long. Germline CDR1 is SSHAT and CDR2 is FNYEAQ (reference sequence). CDR3 DNA sequence: TGTGCCAGAGGCCCATCTGGCTACGAGCAGTACTTC. The encoded protein is CARGPSGYEQYF.

CDR3 nucleotides: TGCAGTGCTAGAGATTTTAGCGGGGCACAAGAGACCCAGTACTTC. It yields the protein CSARDFSGAQETQYF. The chain recombines TRBV20-1 with TRBJ2-5; 8 nucleotides align to TRBD2. Germline V gene lookup returns CDR1 DFQATT and CDR2 SNEGSKA (reference sequence). The V segment lost 0 bases and the J segment 2 bases; nucleotides outside the gene matches: 5. This CDR3 has 15 amino acids.

The J gene is TRBJ2-3, the V gene TRBV27; D remains ambiguous. CDR3 size: 16 residues. CDR1 and CDR2 (germline): MNHEY, SMNVEV (reference sequence). The V end lost 3 bases, the J end lost 2 bases, and 15 bases lay between the germline ends. CDR3 DNA: TGTGCCAGCAGTTTGGTGGGATTGGAATACACAGATACGCAGTATTTT. Its translation: CASSLVGLEYTDTQYF.

In this sample, this clonotype turned up many times. This CDR3 reads CASRSGTEGGQFF. As DNA, the CDR3 is TGTGCCAGCAGGTCTGGGACCGAGGGGGGGCAGTTCTTC. The genes are TRBV12-3 or TRBV12-4 and TRBJ2-1; D is possibly TRBD1 or TRBD2 (6 bases each). The CDR3 covers 13 residues. Trimming removed 6 bases from V and 12 bases from J, with 18 bases in between.

The genes are TRBV15 and TRBJ1-1; no firm D call. Germline CDR1 and CDR2: LNHNV and YYDKDF (reference sequence). The CDR3 runs to 14 residues. The V end lost 5 bases, the J end lost 1 base, and 11 bases lay between the germline ends. This chain's CDR3 is CATSLQRGNTEAFF. The CDR3 region has the DNA TGTGCCACCAGCTTACAACGTGGGAACACTGAAGCTTTCTTT. Full variable domain (rest looked up from reference TRBV15 and TRBJ1-1): DAMVIQNPRYQVTQFGKPVTLSCSQTLNHNVMYWYQQKSSQAPKLLFHYYDKDFNNEADTPDNFQSRRPNTSFCFLDIRSPGLGDTAMYLCATSLQRGNTEAFFGQGTRLTVV.

The chain has TRBV28 and TRBJ1-1; 7 positions agree with TRBD1. The ends lost 4 bases at V and 10 bases at J; junction bases unmatched: 3. The CDR3 is 11 amino acids. Germline V lookup: CDR1 MDHEN, CDR2 SYDVKM. The CDR3 loop reads CASSYGDRAFF. CDR3 bases: TGTGCCAGCAGTTACGGGGACAGAGCTTTCTTT.

This clonotype showed up just a few times. The chain is built from TRBV30 and TRBJ1-2, with D maybe TRBD1 (5 bases). The germline gives CDR1 GTSNPN, CDR2 SVGIG (reference sequence). V was trimmed by 4 bases and J by 5 bases, leaving 14 bases between them. This CDR3 is 13 amino acids long. The CDR3 loop reads CAWTPAGHYGYTF. CDR3 coding DNA: TGTGCCTGGACCCCCGCAGGGCATTATGGCTACACCTTC.

There are many counts of this clonotype. The V gene is TRBV4-3, the J gene TRBJ2-3; no clear D. The CDR3 length is 15 residues. Germline values: CDR1 LGHNA, CDR2 YSLEER. With 0 bases removed from V and 4 bases from J, the gap between germline ends came to 11 bases. CDR3 bases: TGCGCCAGCAGCCAAGAACCGGGCTTTCCAGATACGCAGTATTTT. Translated: CASSQEPGFPDTQYF.

This sequence joins TRBV4-1 and TRBJ2-2; 11 nucleotides match TRBD1. This CDR3 is 17 amino acids long. The germline V gene encodes CDR1 MGHRA and CDR2 YSYEKL. V lost 0 bases to trimming and J lost 5 bases; unmatched junction nucleotides: 5. This CDR3 reads CASSQDRTGGRTGELFF. The CDR3 DNA follows: TGCGCCAGCAGCCAAGATCGGACAGGGGGCCGAACCGGGGAGCTGTTTTTT.

J is TRBJ2-1 and V is TRBV2; a possible D gene is TRBD2 (5 bases). Germline-derived CDR1 and CDR2 are SNHLY and FYNNEI. This CDR3 is 16 amino acids long. The V end lost 8 bases, the J end lost 6 bases, and 23 bases lay between the germline ends. CDR3 sequence reads: CASESGGDWEANEQFF. DNA of the CDR3: TGTGCCAGCGAGAGCGGAGGAGATTGGGAAGCCAATGAGCAGTTCTTC.

This clonotype was detected many times. V usage is TRBV7-6 and J usage is TRBJ1-3, with D unresolved. V lost 1 base to trimming and J lost 0 bases, with 4 bases between them. There are 14 residues in the CDR3. Germline CDR1 is SGHVS and CDR2 is FNYEAQ. The DNA for the CDR3 is TGTGCCAGCAGCTTAGGGGGCTCTGGAAACACCATATATTTT. Amino acid sequence: CASSLGGSGNTIYF.

This clonotype has more than one count but fewer than ten. V and J are TRBV12-3 or TRBV12-4 and TRBJ2-3; 14 bases are shared with TRBD2. CDR3 size: 18 residues. The ends lost 2 bases at V and 8 bases at J; junction bases unmatched: 12. The CDR3: CASSLTFRGLAGESTQYF. The CDR3 DNA follows: TGTGCCAGCAGTTTAACTTTTAGGGGACTAGCGGGAGAAAGTACGCAGTATTTT.

This clonotype has a count of ten or more. This rearrangement joins TRBV5-6 to TRBJ2-2, with D uncertain. Germline values: CDR1 SGHDT, CDR2 YYEEEE. Trimming cost V 4 bases and J 6 bases, with 10 bases left between them. There are 13 residues in the CDR3. CDR3 sequence (DNA): TGTGCCAGCAGCATCCCACTCTCCGGGGAGCTGTTTTTT. It translates to CASSIPLSGELFF.

The sample holds many counts of this clonotype. The chain links TRBV29-1 to TRBJ1-1; D remains ambiguous. The CDR3 runs 14 residues. The ends were cut back, 0 bases at V and 0 bases at J, with 8 bases in the middle. Germline V gene data show CDR1 as SQVTM and CDR2 as ANQGSEA. The chain's CDR3 is CSVEESRVNTEAFF. DNA for the CDR3: TGCAGCGTTGAAGAGTCCCGAGTGAACACTGAAGCTTTCTTT.

About this clonotype: Sequence at one end of the junction differs from germline and may be a read error. The J gene is TRBJ2-3, the V gene TRBV6-4, with D hard to call. The CDR3 is 14 residues long. CDR1 is MRHNA, CDR2 SNTAGT, per germline. This chain's CDR3 is CATSGDGSTDTQYF. In nucleotides, the CDR3 is TGTGCCACCAGTGGAGACGGGAGCACAGATACGCAGTATTTT.